The text below deals with one T cell receptor (beta chain). This CDR3 has 16 residues. Trimming stripped 6 bases from V and 2 bases from J, with 16 bases between. The germline V gene encodes CDR1 SNHLY and CDR2 FYNNEI. This record comes from a study of T cell changes during pregnancy in multiple sclerosis. The method was immunoSEQ multiplex PCR; TCRdb's version includes in-frame clones alone and lacks a portion of them. The table shows some 60,000 clones, with over 85% occurring only once. This TCR derives from a female donor in good health, enrolled as a control in a pregnancy study. Sequenced here: peripheral blood, sampled in the first trimester of pregnancy. The chain is built from TRBV2 and TRBJ1-4, with D maybe TRBD1 (5 bases). The CDR3 nucleotides are TGTGCCAGCAGGGGGGGGTCGGGGAATACTAATGAAAAACTGTTTTTT. Translation gives CASRGGSGNTNEKLFF.